The 16 T cell receptor beta chains given below trace back to one sample, sequenced in a study of blood T cell repertoires in COVID-19. Sequencing used immunoSEQ multiplex PCR; TCRdb keeps in-frame clones, though not all of them. The data show more than 200,000 clones, under 90% seen once. The sequenced material came from peripheral blood. These receptors were obtained from a woman aged 35 to 49 with active or convalescent COVID-19.

This clone has only one observation. The chain carries TRBV15 and TRBJ1-5; D gene unclear. There are 18 residues in the CDR3. Trimming shortened V by 2 bases and J by 0 bases, and 17 bases separated the two germline ends. Germline V CDR1 and CDR2: LNHNV, YYDKDF (reference sequence). CDR3 protein: CATSRNTKSRSSNQPQHF. The CDR3 DNA sequence: TGTGCCACCAGCAGAAATACAAAGTCCCGAAGTAGCAATCAGCCCCAGCATTTT.

The chain is built from TRBV4-2 and TRBJ2-7; D is ambiguous. Germline CDR1 and CDR2: LGHNA and YNFKEQ. This CDR3 has 14 residues. The V gene lost 0 bases and the J gene lost 6 bases, with 12 bases spanning the gap. The CDR3 coding sequence is TGTGCCAGCAGCCAAGATGGTAACCGGGTCGAGCAGTACTTC. Its protein product is CASSQDGNRVEQYF.

V gene TRBV6-5 combines with J gene TRBJ1-4; weak D call: TRBD1 (6 bases). The CDR3 is 14 amino acids. CDR1 MNHEY and CDR2 SVGAGI come from the germline V gene. With 6 bases removed from V and 1 base from J, the gap between germline ends came to 9 bases. The CDR3 DNA follows: TGTGCCAGCAGACCACAGGGAACTAATGAAAAACTGTTTTTT. Amino acids: CASRPQGTNEKLFF.

V and J are TRBV7-2 and TRBJ1-2; D is unresolved. Per germline, CDR1 SGHTA and CDR2 FQGNSA. CDR3 size: 15 residues. V lost 0 bases to trimming and J lost 2 bases, with 10 bases between them. The CDR3 is CASSLALMENYGYTF. The DNA of the CDR3 is TGTGCCAGCAGCTTAGCTCTTATGGAGAACTATGGCTACACCTTC.

The rearrangement uses TRBV5-6 and TRBJ2-5, with D possibly matching TRBD1 (6 bases). V shed 0 bases and J shed 4 bases, with 10 bases lying between them. Germline V gene lookup returns CDR1 SGHDT and CDR2 YYEEEE. This CDR3 spans 14 amino acids. The CDR3 DNA is TGTGCCAGCAGCTTGGACAGGGTGGGAGAGACCCAGTACTTC. It is translated as CASSLDRVGETQYF. Full variable domain (remainder filled in from reference TRBV5-6 and TRBJ2-5): DAGVTQSPTHLIKTRGQQVTLRCSPKSGHDTVSWYQQALGQGPQFIFQYYEEEERQRGNFPDRFSGHQFPNYSSELNVNALLLGDSALYLCASSLDRVGETQYFGPGTRLLVL.

The V gene is TRBV7-8, the J gene TRBJ2-1; 7 positions match TRBD1. Germline V gives CDR1 SGHVS, CDR2 FQNEAQ. CDR3 length: 15 amino acids. V lost 4 bases, J lost 0 bases, and 3 bases stayed unmatched. CDR3 protein: CASSSSGGSYNEQFF. The CDR3 DNA reads TGTGCCAGCAGCTCCTCAGGGGGCTCCTACAATGAGCAGTTCTTC.

The CDR3 sequence is CASSVEGGASGNTIYF. In nucleotides, the CDR3 is TGTGCCAGCAGCGTAGAGGGGGGGGCCTCTGGAAACACCATATATTTT. The V gene is TRBV9, the J gene TRBJ1-3; perhaps TRBD1 as D (6 bases). The CDR3 covers 16 residues. In germline, CDR1 is SGDLS, CDR2 YYNGEE. V was shortened by 0 bases and J by 0 bases, with 10 bases between the two germline ends. Filled out from reference TRBV9 and TRBJ1-3, the complete variable domain reads DSGVTQTPKHLITATGQRVTLRCSPRSGDLSVYWYQQSLDQGLQFLIQYYNGEERAKGNILERFSAQQFPDLHSELNLSSLELGDSALYFCASSVEGGASGNTIYFGEGSWLTVV.

This clone was found a few times. This rearrangement joins TRBV28 to TRBJ1-4, with D perhaps TRBD1 (6 bases). V lost 6 bases, J lost 7 bases, and 15 bases lay in between. This CDR3 region has 14 residues. Germline V CDR1 and CDR2: MDHEN, SYDVKM. The CDR3: CASSPPHRVEKLFF. Here the CDR3 DNA reads TGTGCCAGCAGCCCCCCGCACAGGGTTGAAAAACTGTTTTTT.

The V and J genes are TRBV28 and TRBJ1-2, with D hard to call. The CDR3 runs to 12 residues. Trimming shortened V by 2 bases and J by 2 bases, and 3 bases separated the two germline ends. In germline, CDR1 is MDHEN, CDR2 SYDVKM. The DNA for the CDR3 is TGTGCCAGCAGTTTACCGAACTATGGCTACACCTTC. Its translation: CASSLPNYGYTF.

The chain uses TRBV24-1 and TRBJ2-5; TRBD1 agrees at 9 bases. CDR3 length: 17 residues. The germline gives CDR1 KGHDR, CDR2 SFDVKD. Trimming cost V 0 bases and J 1 base; bases outside gene matches: 5. The CDR3 nucleotides read TGTGCCACCAGTGATTTGGGGACAGGGATGGTCCAAGAGACCCAGTACTTC. This translates into CATSDLGTGMVQETQYF.

This clone was observed a single time. The chain recombines TRBV10-2 with TRBJ2-5; no firm D call. The CDR3 is 12 residues long. Germline assignment: CDR1 WSHSY and CDR2 SAAADI. Trimming removed 4 bases at V and 5 bases at J, with 8 bases between. This chain's CDR3 is CASSAYGETQYF. The CDR3 bases are TGCGCCAGCAGTGCCTACGGGGAGACCCAGTACTTC.

The chain has TRBV28 and TRBJ1-4; TRBD1 is a possible D gene (6 bases). The V end was cut by 9 bases, the J end by 5 bases, with 16 bases between. The CDR3 runs 14 residues. CDR1 and CDR2 from the germline V gene are MDHEN and SYDVKM. The CDR3 DNA follows: TGTGCCAGTTGGGACGGGGGGCGGAATGAAAAACTGTTTTTT. Translated, it gives CASWDGGRNEKLFF. Based on the CDR3 plus reference TRBV28 and TRBJ1-4, the full variable domain is DVKVTQSSRYLVKRTGEKVFLECVQDMDHENMFWYRQDPGLGLRLIYFSYDVKMKEKGDIPEGYSVSREKKERFSLILESASTNQTSMYLCASWDGGRNEKLFFGSGTQLSVL.

Here the CDR3 reads CASSSTGVVGYTF. CDR3 DNA sequence: TGTGCCAGCAGTTCTACAGGGGTGGTTGGCTACACCTTC. The chain has TRBV6-5 and TRBJ1-2; 7 nucleotides match TRBD1. V dropped 4 bases and J dropped 7; count of bases not matched to a gene: 6. CDR3 length: 13 residues. CDR1 MNHEY and CDR2 SVGAGI come from the germline V gene.

This rearrangement joins TRBV27 to TRBJ1-6, with TRBD1 as a possible D gene (5 bases). V lost 8 bases to trimming and J lost 7 bases, with 15 bases between them. The CDR3 is 14 residues long. CDR1 and CDR2 from the germline V gene are MNHEY and SMNVEV (reference sequence). The CDR3 nucleotides are TGTGCCAGCGCGACGGTGTCAGGGAATTCACCCCTCCACTTT. This codes for CASATVSGNSPLHF.

This clone was counted a few times. The V call is TRBV9, the J call TRBJ1-1; the D is unclear. Germline CDR1 and CDR2: SGDLS and YYNGEE. The CDR3 contains 16 residues. V dropped 4 bases and J dropped 0 bases, with 16 bases sitting between them. The CDR3 DNA sequence: TGTGCCAGCAGCCGAAGTGGGCACCTGATGAACACTGAAGCTTTCTTT. Amino acid sequence: CASSRSGHLMNTEAFF.

The chain employs TRBV6-5 and TRBJ2-7; 10 bases are a match to TRBD1. Germline values: CDR1 MNHEY, CDR2 SVGAGI. With 2 bases clipped from V and 3 bases from J, the junction kept 7 bases outside the gene matches. CDR3 size: 16 residues. CDR3 nucleotide sequence: TGTGCCAGCAGTTACGTACTAGGACAGGGGGACTACGAGCAGTACTTC. Amino acid sequence: CASSYVLGQGDYEQYF.